These 19 T cell receptor beta chains share one sample of origin, sequenced in a study of T cells in Graves' hyperthyroidism and ophthalmopathy. There were TCR beta CDR3 regions amplified from RNA transcripts. Carried out on the TCR CDR3, a first-round RT-PCR used the HTBI primer set. TCRdb reprocessed the multiplex PCR reads via MiXCR and lists one record per CDR3 protein. The data hold around 520,000 distinct CDR3 sequences, with around 15% observed a single time. Input material: blood. These receptors were obtained from a woman in her 40s with Graves' hyperthyroidism.

This clonotype has a count of ten or more. The gene calls are TRBV7-3 and TRBJ2-1; D possibly corresponds to TRBD2 (6 bases). V was trimmed by 1 base and J by 6 bases, leaving 10 bases between them. Looked up from germline, CDR1 is SGHTA and CDR2 is FQGTGA. The CDR3 consists of 14 residues. The CDR3 loop is CASSLMGGGNEQFF. DNA for the CDR3: TGTGCCAGCAGCTTAATGGGGGGTGGCAATGAGCAGTTCTTC.

The table lists this clonotype with many counts. The CDR3 region is CASRDRGVYEQYF. The CDR3 coding sequence is TGTGCCAGCAGGGACAGGGGGGTTTACGAGCAGTACTTC. V usage is TRBV27 and J usage is TRBJ2-7; 10 bases map to TRBD1. From germline, CDR1 is MNHEY and CDR2 SMNVEV (reference sequence). This CDR3 is built from 13 residues. J gave up 4 bases and V 6 bases, and 3 bases lay outside the gene matches.

This clonotype was recorded many times. V is TRBV29-1 and J is TRBJ1-1, with D perhaps matching TRBD1 (5 bases). V lost 6 bases, J lost 0 bases, and 14 bases lay in between. The CDR3 spans 14 residues. Germline-derived CDR1 and CDR2 are SQVTM and ANQGSEA. CDR3 in amino acids: CSVRTPGMNTEAFF. The DNA for the CDR3 is TGCAGCGTCCGGACTCCAGGGATGAACACTGAAGCTTTCTTT.

This clonotype was recorded at least ten times. The chain is built from TRBV11-2 and TRBJ2-7; tentative D call: TRBD2 (5 bases). This CDR3 region has 13 residues. The V and J ends lost 2 bases and 7 bases respectively, with 12 bases between them. Germline V gene lookup returns CDR1 SGHAT and CDR2 FQNNGV. In DNA, the CDR3 is TGTGCCAGCAGCTTATCACTAGTGGGTGAGCAGTACTTC. It is translated as CASSLSLVGEQYF.

This clonotype was observed a handful of times. V gene TRBV9 combines with J gene TRBJ2-3; D tentatively fits TRBD1 or TRBD2 (5 bases each). The germline V and J ends were trimmed by 3 bases and 1 base, with 12 bases remaining between them. Per germline, CDR1 SGDLS and CDR2 YYNGEE. The CDR3 loop spans 15 amino acids. DNA of the CDR3: TGTGCCAGCAGCGGGGCGTGGGACGGCACAGATACGCAGTATTTT. Translation: CASSGAWDGTDTQYF.

This clonotype was detected ten times or more. CDR3 sequence: CASSFEGVGGEQYF. CDR3 nucleotides: TGTGCCAGCAGCTTTGAGGGGGTCGGCGGGGAGCAGTACTTC. The rearrangement joins TRBV11-2 to TRBJ2-7; TRBD1 might be the D (6 bases). Germline loops: CDR1 SGHAT, CDR2 FQNNGV. Between the trimmed V and J ends, which lost 3 bases and 7 bases, there was a span of 16 bases. The CDR3 spans 14 residues.

A single count supports this clonotype. The V and J genes are TRBV12-3 or TRBV12-4 and TRBJ2-1, with TRBD1 matching 8 bases. The length of the CDR3 is 14 residues. V was pared by 5 bases and J by 10 bases, with 10 bases of the junction left unmatched. CDR3 sequence (DNA): TGTGCCAGCAGTACCGGGACAGGTAGCAACGAGCAGTTCTTC. Protein: CASSTGTGSNEQFF.

A remark on this clonotype: This CDR3 fails to terminate in the conserved phenylalanine or tryptophan, so it likely reflects a read error. The chain has TRBV3-1 and TRBJ2-7; 7 bases are shared with TRBD2. The CDR3 loop spans 17 amino acids. The V segment lost 1 base and the J segment 1 base; nucleotides outside the gene matches: 10. Per the germline V gene, CDR1 is LGHDT and CDR2 is YNNKEL (reference sequence). CDR3 loop: CASSQVHSSGLSYEQYL. Here the CDR3 DNA reads TGTGCCAGCAGCCAAGTACATTCTAGCGGTCTATCCTACGAGCAGTACCTC.

This clonotype was counted at least ten times. The chain couples TRBV5-1 to TRBJ1-5; tentative D call: TRBD1 (6 bases). Germline V lookup: CDR1 SGHRS, CDR2 YFSETQ. V shed 4 bases and J shed 1 base, with 12 bases lying between them. This CDR3 spans 15 amino acids. CDR3 nucleotide sequence: TGCGCCAGCAGCCCCGGGGGACAAAGCAATCAGCCCCAGCATTTT. Translating it yields CASSPGGQSNQPQHF.

This clonotype was seen repeatedly, ten times or more. This chain joins TRBV7-2 and TRBJ1-2, with TRBD1 as a possible D gene (6 bases). CDR3 length: 15 amino acids. Germline V gives CDR1 SGHTA, CDR2 FQGNSA. The germline V and J ends were trimmed by 0 bases and 7 bases, with 15 bases remaining between them. CDR3: CASSLASGTLSGYTF. As DNA, the CDR3 is TGTGCCAGCAGCTTAGCGTCCGGGACACTTTCTGGCTACACCTTC. The full variable domain, its missing parts supplied by reference TRBV7-2 and TRBJ1-2, is GAGVSQSPSNKVTEKGKDVELRCDPISGHTALYWYRQSLGQGLEFLIYFQGNSAPDKSGLPSDRFSAERTGGSVSTLTIQRTQQEDSAVYLCASSLASGTLSGYTFGSGTRLTVV.

This clonotype was seen a few times. J is TRBJ2-5 and V is TRBV10-3; D may be TRBD2 (6 bases). V lost 4 bases and J lost 2, with 14 bases in between. CDR1 and CDR2 (germline): ENHRY, SYGVKD. This CDR3 is built from 15 residues. CDR3: CAISVIGTSQETQYF. The CDR3 DNA reads as TGTGCCATCAGTGTGATCGGGACTTCGCAAGAGACCCAGTACTTC.

This clonotype was found a few times. The DNA of the CDR3 is TGTGCCAGCAGCTTAGACCGCAATTCACCCCTCCACTTT. Amino acids: CASSLDRNSPLHF. V usage is TRBV7-8 and J usage is TRBJ1-6; D unclear. Germline CDR1 and CDR2: SGHVS and FQNEAQ. With 1 base removed from V and 7 bases from J, the gap between germline ends came to 5 bases. This CDR3 is 13 amino acids long.

This clonotype was seen many times. The chain carries TRBV28 and TRBJ1-1; D gene unclear. The CDR3 is 14 residues long. Germline V gene lookup returns CDR1 MDHEN and CDR2 SYDVKM. Trimming removed 2 bases at V and 1 base at J, with 8 bases between. DNA of the CDR3: TGTGCCAGCAGTTTAGTAACTCGGAACACTGAAGCTTTCTTT. This gives the protein CASSLVTRNTEAFF.

The rearrangement joins TRBV27 to TRBJ2-7; TRBD2 agrees at 11 bases. The germline V gene has CDR1 MNHEY and CDR2 SMNVEV (reference sequence). V dropped 8 bases and J dropped 4; count of bases not matched to a gene: 7. This CDR3 spans 14 amino acids. The CDR3 nucleotides read TGTGCCAGCCGGAGGACTAGCGGGCTGTACGAGCAGTACTTC. This sequence encodes CASRRTSGLYEQYF.

V is TRBV2 and J is TRBJ2-2, with a tentative D call TRBD1 (6 bases). The CDR3 totals 15 residues. V was shortened by 9 bases and J by 5 bases, with 19 bases between the two germline ends. Germline-derived CDR1 and CDR2 are SNHLY and FYNNEI. CDR3 DNA: TGTGCCAGTAGTACAGGGCCCGGGTGGACCGGGGAGCTGTTTTTT. Protein product: CASSTGPGWTGELFF. The variable domain in full, completed from reference TRBV2 and TRBJ2-2, reads EPEVTQTPSHQVTQMGQEVILRCVPISNHLYFYWYRQILGQKVEFLVSFYNNEISEKSEIFDDQFSVERPDGSNFTLKIRSTKLEDSAMYFCASSTGPGWTGELFFGEGSRLTVL.

This clonotype has ten or more counts. The chain combines TRBV28 with TRBJ1-2; perhaps TRBD1 as D (5 bases). This CDR3 is built from 14 residues. V was pared by 3 bases and J by 8 bases, with 16 bases between. The germline V gene encodes CDR1 MDHEN and CDR2 SYDVKM. CDR3 region: CASSLTAQVDGYTF. The CDR3 DNA reads as TGTGCCAGCAGTTTGACAGCCCAGGTGGACGGCTACACCTTC.

There are a few counts of this clonotype. The chain has TRBV4-1 and TRBJ1-5, with 11 bases lining up with TRBD1. Germline V gene data show CDR1 as MGHRA and CDR2 as YSYEKL. CDR3 length equals 17 residues. The V and J ends lost 0 bases and 1 base, in that order; junction bases with no gene match: 2. CDR3 loop: CASSQDRDRGSNQPQHF. The CDR3 region has the DNA TGCGCCAGCAGCCAAGATCGGGACAGGGGGAGCAATCAGCCCCAGCATTTT.

This clonotype turned up a few times. The chain couples TRBV27 to TRBJ2-1, with 8 bases lining up with TRBD2. V was pared by 6 bases and J by 7 bases, with 8 bases of the junction left unmatched. The CDR3 has 14 residues. Germline CDR1 MNHEY, CDR2 SMNVEV (reference sequence). The CDR3 bases are TGTGCCAGCAGCCTGGGACTAGGGGTGAATGAGCAGTTCTTC. This sequence encodes CASSLGLGVNEQFF.

V gene TRBV5-1 combines with J gene TRBJ2-2; TRBD1 agrees at 9 bases. The CDR3 consists of 14 residues. J gave up 6 bases and V 3 bases, and 3 bases lay outside the gene matches. The V gene's germline CDR1 is SGHRS and CDR2 YFSETQ. CDR3 protein: CASSSTGGAGELFF. The DNA of the CDR3 is TGCGCCAGCAGCTCGACAGGGGGGGCCGGGGAGCTGTTTTTT.